The next 26 T cell receptor beta chains were all read from a single sample in a study of cytomegalovirus exposure and HLA in healthy donors. The PCR was carried out with 60 Vbeta primers and 13 Jbeta primers. Profiled with immunoSEQ multiplex PCR; TCRdb holds only in-frame clones, not every one. This sample has more than 120,000 clones, with around 82% found just once. The sequenced sample was PBMCs. These receptors all come from a middle-aged woman in good health and CMV-seropositive.

J is TRBJ2-7 and V is TRBV29-1; 7 nucleotides align to TRBD2. This CDR3 has 14 residues. The germline V gene encodes CDR1 SQVTM and CDR2 ANQGSEA. DNA for the CDR3: TGCGGATGGATGCGGAGGGGAGGGGTCTACGAGCAGTACTTC. The encoded protein is CGWMRRGGVYEQYF.

The rearrangement links TRBV7-2 to TRBJ2-2; 9 nucleotides line up with TRBD2. Per the germline V gene, CDR1 is SGHTA and CDR2 is FQGNSA. The CDR3 has 17 residues. Trimming removed 5 bases from V and 7 bases from J; junction bases left unmatched: 14. The CDR3 here is CASSGRGLAGGDGELFF. The CDR3 nucleotides are TGTGCCAGCAGCGGAAGAGGGTTGGCGGGAGGGGACGGGGAGCTGTTTTTT.

The chain uses TRBV13 and TRBJ2-1; 7 nucleotides align to TRBD2. The V segment lost 3 bases and the J segment 4 bases; nucleotides outside the gene matches: 3. This CDR3 has 14 amino acids. The germline gives CDR1 PRHDT, CDR2 FYEKMQ (reference sequence). CDR3 protein: CASSLGSGYNEQFF. The CDR3 DNA follows: TGTGCCAGCAGCTTGGGTAGCGGGTACAATGAGCAGTTCTTC.

A remark on this clone: The junction and the germline gene differ at one end; a read error may be behind it. J is TRBJ2-7 and V is TRBV18, with D possibly TRBD1 on 6 matching bases. The CDR3 has 15 residues. Germline V CDR1 and CDR2: KGHSH, LQKENI. The CDR3 loop reads CASSPTIQGNYKQYF. Written as DNA, the CDR3 is TGTGCCAGCTCACCGACGATACAGGGAAACTACAAGCAGTACTTC.

The V gene is TRBV29-1, the J gene TRBJ2-5; 10 nucleotides match TRBD1. CDR1 is SQVTM and CDR2 is ANQGSEA in the germline V gene. The CDR3 has 14 amino acids. The V segment lost 3 bases and the J segment 4 bases; nucleotides outside the gene matches: 5. The CDR3 loop is CSVEQTGGIETQYF. The CDR3 coding sequence is TGCAGCGTTGAGCAGACAGGGGGCATAGAGACCCAGTACTTC.

This clone was seen a handful of times. The chain uses TRBV5-6 and TRBJ1-1, with D unclear. From germline, CDR1 is SGHDT and CDR2 YYEEEE. The CDR3 spans 14 residues. Between the trimmed V and J ends, which lost 0 bases and 4 bases, there was a span of 10 bases. The CDR3 loop is CASSLVRGSTEAFF. For the CDR3, the DNA is TGTGCCAGCAGCTTGGTTCGGGGAAGCACTGAAGCTTTCTTT.

This clone was seen many times. The chain recombines TRBV7-9 with TRBJ2-7; TRBD1 might be the D (6 bases). CDR3 length equals 15 residues. V was trimmed by 4 bases and J by 0 bases, leaving 13 bases between them. Germline V gives CDR1 SEHNR, CDR2 FQNEAQ (reference sequence). The DNA for the CDR3 is TGTGCCAGCAGCTCGAGCCGGGACATCTCCTACGAGCAGTACTTC. Translated, it gives CASSSSRDISYEQYF.

The rearrangement uses TRBV29-1 and TRBJ2-3; TRBD2 agrees at 14 bases. The CDR3 totals 17 residues. V shed 6 bases, J shed 4 bases, and the junction held 12 bases outside the gene matches. Germline-derived CDR1 and CDR2 are SQVTM and ANQGSEA. The CDR3 DNA is TGCAGCGTCCTAGGCGGGACTAGCGGGAGCCTGCCAGATACGCAGTATTTT. It yields the protein CSVLGGTSGSLPDTQYF.

This clone was counted once. This chain joins TRBV7-9 and TRBJ2-7; 13 positions agree with TRBD2. The germline V gene encodes CDR1 SEHNR and CDR2 FQNEAQ (reference sequence). This CDR3 spans 15 amino acids. With 4 bases clipped from V and 4 bases from J, the junction kept 4 bases outside the gene matches. CDR3 sequence reads: CASSSLAGGPYEQYF. The CDR3 DNA follows: TGTGCCAGCAGCTCACTAGCGGGAGGGCCGTACGAGCAGTACTTC.

The genes are TRBV5-5 and TRBJ2-1; the D is unclear. Trimming left V 4 bases short and J 6 bases short, with 11 bases between. This CDR3 is built from 13 residues. Germline V gene data show CDR1 as SGHKS and CDR2 as YYEKEE (reference sequence). The CDR3, as DNA: TGTGCCAGCAGCCATTATGTAGCCAATGAGCAGTTCTTC. Amino acids: CASSHYVANEQFF.

CDR3 amino acids: CASSSGTGRQETQYF. The CDR3, as DNA: TGTGCCAGCAGCTCTGGGACAGGGAGACAAGAGACCCAGTACTTC. The gene calls are TRBV5-5 and TRBJ2-5; 9 positions agree with TRBD1. Germline V CDR1 and CDR2: SGHKS, YYEKEE (reference sequence). This CDR3 has 15 amino acids. The V gene end was trimmed by 3 bases and the J gene end by 2 bases; junction bases not matched to a gene: 5. Looking up the rest from reference TRBV5-5 and TRBJ2-5 gives the full variable domain: DAGVTQSPTHLIKTRGQQVTLRCSPISGHKSVSWYQQVLGQGPQFIFQYYEKEERGRGNFPDRFSARQFPNYSSELNVNALLLGDSALYLCASSSGTGRQETQYFGPGTRLLVL.

The chain joins TRBV5-1 to TRBJ2-7, with TRBD1 identical over 9 bases. From germline, CDR1 is SGHRS and CDR2 YFSETQ. This CDR3 has 17 residues. Losses at the gene ends were 4 bases for V and 3 bases for J; bases not matched to a gene: 14. The CDR3 sequence: CASSPYIPGQGLYEQYF. The DNA of the CDR3 is TGCGCCAGCAGCCCCTATATCCCGGGACAGGGACTCTACGAGCAGTACTTC.

The chain combines TRBV6-5 with TRBJ2-7, with a tentative D call TRBD2 (6 bases). Trimming took 0 bases from V and 3 from J, leaving 9 bases between them. Germline lookup yields CDR1 MNHEY and CDR2 SVGAGI. The CDR3 has 14 amino acids. The CDR3 protein is CASSYSSSGYEQYF. The CDR3 DNA reads as TGTGCCAGCAGTTACTCGAGTAGCGGCTACGAGCAGTACTTC.

This clone showed up just a few times. V usage is TRBV5-6 and J usage is TRBJ1-4; D is uncertain. The CDR3 runs to 15 residues. Germline loops: CDR1 SGHDT, CDR2 YYEEEE. Trimming stripped 2 bases from V and 7 bases from J, with 15 bases between. The CDR3 DNA sequence: TGTGCCAGCAGCTTCCTAGATGCCGGTAGTGAAAAACTGTTTTTT. This sequence encodes CASSFLDAGSEKLFF.

The chain couples TRBV6-6 to TRBJ1-2; maybe TRBD1 (5 bases). Germline lookup yields CDR1 MNHNY and CDR2 SVGAGI (reference sequence). This CDR3 region has 13 residues. The V end lost 4 bases, the J end lost 5 bases, and 11 bases lay between the germline ends. CDR3 in amino acids: CASSSQGFYGYTF. The CDR3 nucleotides read TGTGCCAGCAGTTCTCAGGGTTTTTATGGCTACACCTTC.

This sequence joins TRBV30 and TRBJ2-1; 13 positions match TRBD2. The CDR3 runs 17 residues. Germline V gene sequence: CDR1 GTSNPN, CDR2 SVGIG (reference sequence). V was clipped by 2 bases and J by 6 bases; unmatched bases: 10. CDR3 residues: CAWSRRTSGSGINEQFF. The CDR3 bases are TGTGCCTGGAGTCGCCGGACTAGCGGGAGCGGGATCAATGAGCAGTTCTTC.

The rearrangement links TRBV6-1 to TRBJ2-1; 8 bases are shared with TRBD1. Germline V gene data show CDR1 as MNHNS and CDR2 as SASEGT. CDR3 length equals 15 residues. V was clipped by 3 bases and J by 1 base; unmatched bases: 2. The CDR3 is CASSDQGASYNEQFF. The CDR3 region has the DNA TGTGCCAGCAGTGACCAGGGGGCATCCTACAATGAGCAGTTCTTC.

As DNA, the CDR3 is TGTGCCAGCAGTCAGACTAGCGGTAGCTCCTACGAGCAGTACTTC. The encoded protein is CASSQTSGSSYEQYF. This chain uses TRBV11-1 with TRBJ2-7, with 9 bases that match TRBD2. Germline V gene data show CDR1 as SGHAT and CDR2 as FQDESV (reference sequence). This CDR3 region has 15 residues. The V and J ends lost 6 bases and 0 bases, in that order; junction bases with no gene match: 6. Full variable domain (outside the CDR3, taken from reference TRBV11-1 and TRBJ2-7): EAEVAQSPRYKITEKSQAVAFWCDPISGHATLYWYRQILGQGPELLVQFQDESVVDDSQLPKDRFSAERLKGVDSTLKIQPAELGDSAMYLCASSQTSGSSYEQYFGPGTRLTVT.

Here the CDR3 DNA reads TGTGCCAGCAGGGAAATGAGCGGGAGCCTCTACAATGAGCAGTTCTTC. Its translation is CASREMSGSLYNEQFF. The chain joins TRBV6-1 to TRBJ2-1; TRBD2 matches at 8 bases. Trimming took 6 bases from V and 3 from J; bases not matched to a gene: 10. The V gene's germline CDR1 is MNHNS and CDR2 SASEGT. The CDR3 totals 16 residues.

The chain recombines TRBV10-3 with TRBJ2-7; 14 nucleotides line up with TRBD2. The CDR3 totals 15 residues. V was pared by 6 bases and J by 7 bases, with 8 bases of the junction left unmatched. Germline CDR1 is ENHRY and CDR2 is SYGVKD. CDR3 nucleotides: TGTGCCATCAGCGGACTAGCGGGAGGTGGTGGTGAGCAGTACTTC. Its protein product is CAISGLAGGGGEQYF.

The rearrangement links TRBV2 to TRBJ2-3; D perhaps matches TRBD2 (6 bases). This CDR3 spans 13 amino acids. V was clipped by 6 bases and J by 2 bases, with 9 bases between them. CDR1 and CDR2 (germline): SNHLY, FYNNEI. In DNA, the CDR3 is TGTGCCAGCAGACGGGAGTTCACAGATACGCAGTATTTT. It translates to CASRREFTDTQYF.

The gene calls are TRBV6-5 and TRBJ1-1, with 7 nucleotides matching TRBD1. With V trimmed by 4 bases and J by 5 bases, 10 bases remained unmatched. CDR3 length equals 15 residues. Germline CDR1 and CDR2: MNHEY and SVGAGI. The DNA for the CDR3 is TGTGCCAGCAGTTTACCACAGGCAGGGGGGACTGAAGCTTTCTTT. Its protein is CASSLPQAGGTEAFF.

The V and J genes are TRBV4-1 and TRBJ2-3; 9 positions agree with TRBD2. This CDR3 has 16 residues. Looked up from germline, CDR1 is MGHRA and CDR2 is YSYEKL. Trimming took 3 bases from V and 1 from J; bases not matched to a gene: 5. The CDR3 sequence: CASSQVAGAGTDTQYF. The CDR3 DNA reads as TGCGCCAGCAGCCAGGTAGCGGGAGCAGGCACAGATACGCAGTATTTT.

The chain recombines TRBV29-1 with TRBJ2-5, with 7 bases fitting TRBD2. From germline, CDR1 is SQVTM and CDR2 ANQGSEA. This CDR3 has 13 residues. V shed 3 bases and J 5 bases; nucleotides not matched to a gene: 6. DNA for the CDR3: TGCAGCGTTGAGGCGGGAGAGACGGAGACCCAGTACTTC. Its protein is CSVEAGETETQYF.

The chain links TRBV7-2 to TRBJ2-7; 12 positions match TRBD2. V shed 1 base and J 2 bases; nucleotides not matched to a gene: 6. Per the germline V gene, CDR1 is SGHTA and CDR2 is FQGNSA. This CDR3 has 17 amino acids. Here the CDR3 reads CASSLGGTSGRPYEQYF. The CDR3 nucleotides read TGTGCCAGCAGCTTAGGGGGAACTAGCGGGAGGCCCTACGAGCAGTACTTC.

The chain joins TRBV15 to TRBJ1-2, with D perhaps TRBD1 (6 bases). V lost 3 bases, J lost 4 bases, and 9 bases lay in between. The CDR3 consists of 13 residues. Germline V gene data show CDR1 as LNHNV and CDR2 as YYDKDF (reference sequence). This chain's CDR3 is CATSSGRGYGYTF. The CDR3 DNA sequence: TGTGCCACCAGCAGTGGCAGGGGCTATGGCTACACCTTC.